The 28 T cell receptor beta chains presented below share a single source sample, sequenced in a study of T cell changes during pregnancy in multiple sclerosis. TCRdb's copy holds only in-frame clones and misses some; the assay was immunoSEQ multiplex PCR. The sample contains almost 20,000 clones, roughly 90% of which appear only once. Source: CD8+ T cells from peripheral blood mononuclear cells, taken in the third trimester of pregnancy. The receptor set was obtained from a female donor in good health, enrolled as a control in a pregnancy study.

This chain connects TRBV9 to TRBJ2-7, with 8 bases aligning to TRBD2. The CDR3 totals 14 residues. V lost 3 bases to trimming and J lost 2 bases; unmatched junction nucleotides: 4. Germline loops: CDR1 SGDLS, CDR2 YYNGEE. Here the CDR3 DNA reads TGTGCCAGCAGCGGTACGGGAGGGACCTACGAGCAGTACTTC. This translates into CASSGTGGTYEQYF.

This clone has just a few counts. The J gene is TRBJ2-6, the V gene TRBV6-1; the D is unclear. Germline-derived CDR1 and CDR2 are MNHNS and SASEGT. The CDR3 spans 20 residues. Trimming left V 3 bases short and J 0 bases short, with 21 bases between. The CDR3 is CASSEAQIALISSGANVLTF. CDR3 sequence (DNA): TGTGCCAGCAGTGAGGCACAGATTGCCCTAATTAGCTCTGGGGCCAACGTCCTGACTTTC.

The chain couples TRBV21-1 to TRBJ1-5; TRBD1 is the table's D call, not checked against the DNA. TRBV21-1 represents a pseudogene. The CDR3 is made up of 13 amino acids. The CDR3 DNA sequence: TGTGCCAGCGACAAAAGCTCAGATCAGCCCCAGCATTTT. Its protein is CASDKSSDQPQHF.

The chain combines TRBV18 with TRBJ2-3; D is undetermined. The CDR3 contains 16 residues. V gave up 3 bases and J gave up 0 bases, with 13 bases separating them. CDR1 is KGHSH and CDR2 is LQKENI in the germline V gene. DNA for the CDR3: TGTGCCAGCTCACCCGAGGAAATGTCTAGCACAGATACGCAGTATTTT. This gives the protein CASSPEEMSSTDTQYF.

V usage is TRBV27 and J usage is TRBJ1-2; D is undetermined. The CDR3 has 13 amino acids. Per germline, CDR1 MNHEY and CDR2 SMNVEV (reference sequence). Between the trimmed V and J ends, which lost 5 bases and 6 bases, there was a span of 13 bases. The CDR3, as DNA: TGTGCCAGCAGTACGTCTGGGAGTCATGGCTACACCTTC. This gives the protein CASSTSGSHGYTF.

V is TRBV12-5 and J is TRBJ1-3; 7 bases are shared with TRBD1. With V trimmed by 10 bases and J by 4 bases, 4 bases remained unmatched. The CDR3 runs to 12 residues. Germline values: CDR1 LGHNT, CDR2 FRNRAP. The CDR3 spells CANRGPGNTIYF. CDR3 sequence (DNA): TGTGCTAATAGGGGGCCCGGAAACACCATATATTTT.

The chain employs TRBV7-9 and TRBJ2-2; the D is unclear. Trimming removed 0 bases from V and 4 bases from J, with 3 bases in between. Germline CDR1 and CDR2: SEHNR and FQNEAQ (reference sequence). CDR3 length: 13 amino acids. The DNA for the CDR3 is TGTGCCAGCAGCTTAGCCGGCACCGGGGAGCTGTTTTTT. Amino acid sequence: CASSLAGTGELFF.

The chain links TRBV9 to TRBJ1-2; 10 bases line up with TRBD1. The CDR3 is 14 amino acids. V lost 3 bases, J lost 6 bases, and 5 bases stayed unmatched. In germline, CDR1 is SGDLS, CDR2 YYNGEE. Here the CDR3 DNA reads TGTGCCAGCAGCGCTTTGACAGGGGGCGATGGCTACACCTTC. The encoded protein is CASSALTGGDGYTF.

The DNA of the CDR3 is TGTGCCAGCAGCTTAAGGGACTCCGAACTCGCCGGGGGTACGCAGTATTTT. It translates to CASSLRDSELAGGTQYF. The chain has TRBV7-9 and TRBJ2-3, with a possible D match to TRBD2 (6 bases). CDR3 length equals 17 residues. Germline loops: CDR1 SEHNR, CDR2 FQNEAQ (reference sequence). V gave up 2 bases and J gave up 8 bases, with 23 bases separating them.

This chain links TRBV11-2 with TRBJ2-3; D gene ambiguous. The CDR3 runs to 16 residues. V lost 0 bases and J lost 4, with 14 bases in between. Per germline, CDR1 SGHAT and CDR2 FQNNGV. The CDR3 sequence: CASSLDLVFVPDTQYF. The CDR3 DNA is TGTGCCAGCAGCTTAGATTTAGTGTTCGTTCCAGATACGCAGTATTTT.

This clone occurred once. This sequence joins TRBV6-5 and TRBJ2-1, with D perhaps TRBD2 (6 bases). Germline V gives CDR1 MNHEY, CDR2 SVGAGI. This CDR3 comprises 15 residues. Trimming removed 0 bases from V and 2 bases from J, with 8 bases in between. The CDR3 nucleotides read TGTGCCAGCAGTTACTCAGGGACTGCCTACAATGAGCAGTTCTTC. Translated, it gives CASSYSGTAYNEQFF.

The chain has TRBV9 and TRBJ2-1; 7 nucleotides agree with TRBD1. V was pared by 3 bases and J by 6 bases, with 12 bases of the junction left unmatched. The CDR3 covers 16 residues. Germline CDR1 is SGDLS and CDR2 is YYNGEE. The CDR3, as DNA: TGTGCCAGCAGCGCCCCCGGGACAGCCTTTCCCAATGAGCAGTTCTTC. This translates into CASSAPGTAFPNEQFF.

J is TRBJ2-3 and V is TRBV5-1, with TRBD1 identical over 12 bases. CDR3 length equals 16 residues. The germline gives CDR1 SGHRS, CDR2 YFSETQ. Losses at the gene ends were 0 bases for V and 4 bases for J; bases not matched to a gene: 3. The DNA for the CDR3 is TGCGCCAGCAGCTTGGACGGGACAGGGGGCGCAGATACGCAGTATTTT. Translation gives CASSLDGTGGADTQYF.

The chain has TRBV5-5 and TRBJ2-7; no clear D gene. The germline gives CDR1 SGHKS, CDR2 YYEKEE (reference sequence). Trimming pared 4 bases from V and 0 bases from J, leaving 14 bases between. The CDR3 has 15 residues. The CDR3 nucleotides read TGTGCCAGCAGCCCACGGGTCAAGAACTCCTACGAGCAGTACTTC. Protein product: CASSPRVKNSYEQYF.

The rearrangement uses TRBV7-9 and TRBJ2-2, with 10 bases aligning to TRBD2. Germline trimming cut 3 bases from V and 5 bases from J; bases unmatched to any gene: 9. This CDR3 region has 17 residues. CDR1 and CDR2 (germline): SEHNR, FQNEAQ (reference sequence). CDR3 bases: TGTGCCAGCAGCTTGGGGCTAGCGGGAGAGGGAACCGGGGAGCTGTTTTTT. The encoded protein is CASSLGLAGEGTGELFF.

This clone was found once. The chain combines TRBV27 with TRBJ2-7, with 9 bases identical to TRBD1. The trim removed 2 bases at V and 2 bases at J, leaving 4 bases unmatched. CDR3 length: 15 amino acids. Germline CDR1 is MNHEY and CDR2 is SMNVEV (reference sequence). The CDR3 coding sequence is TGTGCCAGCAGTTTACGGGGACAGGGACCCTACGAGCAGTACTTC. Protein product: CASSLRGQGPYEQYF.

The rearrangement joins TRBV5-4 to TRBJ2-6; TRBD1 matches at 7 bases. This CDR3 is 18 amino acids long. J was trimmed by 0 bases and V by 4 bases; bases with no gene match: 10. CDR1 and CDR2 from the germline V gene are SGHNT and YYREEE (reference sequence). The CDR3, as DNA: TGTGCCAGCAGCCAGGGACAGCCGCCCTTCTCTGGGGCCAACGTCCTGACTTTC. Translation gives CASSQGQPPFSGANVLTF.

The rearrangement links TRBV20-1 to TRBJ1-2; D might be TRBD1 (5 bases). Trimming pared 3 bases from V and 6 bases from J, leaving 8 bases between. Looked up from germline, CDR1 is DFQATT and CDR2 is SNEGSKA (reference sequence). The CDR3 is made up of 11 amino acids. This CDR3 is CSARAGNGYTF. The CDR3 coding sequence is TGCAGTGCTAGGGCAGGGAATGGCTACACCTTC.

The chain couples TRBV14 to TRBJ2-7, with D possibly TRBD1 on 5 matching bases. The CDR3 runs 16 residues. V lost 2 bases to trimming and J lost 6 bases, with 20 bases between them. Germline loops: CDR1 SGHDN, CDR2 FVKESK. The CDR3 DNA is TGTGCCAGCAGCCAATCCCAGGGTGGTCCACTAAGCGAGCAGTACTTC. It is translated as CASSQSQGGPLSEQYF.

This chain's CDR3 is CASSQERGGGVADTQYF. CDR3 coding DNA: TGCGCCAGCAGCCAAGAAAGGGGCGGGGGAGTGGCAGATACGCAGTATTTT. The rearrangement links TRBV4-1 to TRBJ2-3, with 7 bases identical to TRBD2. There are 17 residues in the CDR3. V lost 0 bases and J lost 4; bases outside the gene matches: 10. The germline V gene encodes CDR1 MGHRA and CDR2 YSYEKL.

The chain has TRBV7-8 and TRBJ2-7; no clear D. The CDR3 is made up of 13 amino acids. The germline gives CDR1 SGHVS, CDR2 FQNEAQ. Trimming pared 3 bases from V and 0 bases from J, leaving 6 bases between. CDR3 region: CASSLKPSYEQYF. Written as DNA, the CDR3 is TGTGCCAGCAGCTTGAAGCCCTCCTACGAGCAGTACTTC.

This chain uses TRBV5-6 with TRBJ1-2; D gene ambiguous. Germline CDR1 and CDR2: SGHDT and YYEEEE. The germline V and J ends were trimmed by 0 bases and 4 bases, with 16 bases remaining between them. There are 16 residues in the CDR3. This CDR3 reads CASSLELLGQLYGYTF. CDR3 nucleotides: TGTGCCAGCAGCTTGGAATTACTAGGGCAGCTCTATGGCTACACCTTC.

The chain uses TRBV7-8 and TRBJ2-6; TRBD1 matches 8 bases. CDR3 length equals 15 residues. Germline-derived CDR1 and CDR2 are SGHVS and FQNEAQ. Trimming cost V 3 bases and J 2 bases; bases outside gene matches: 0. CDR3 nucleotide sequence: TGTGCCAGCAGCTTGACAGGGGCTGGGGCCAACGTCCTGACTTTC. Translated, it gives CASSLTGAGANVLTF.

The chain joins TRBV4-3 to TRBJ2-1, with 9 bases aligning to TRBD1. Looked up from germline, CDR1 is LGHNA and CDR2 is YSLEER. V lost 3 bases, J lost 8 bases, and 8 bases stayed unmatched. There are 15 residues in the CDR3. CDR3 coding DNA: TGCGCCAGCAGCCATTTGCCGGGACAGGGTTATGAGCAGTTCTTC. This gives the protein CASSHLPGQGYEQFF.

The chain joins TRBV11-3 to TRBJ2-1; 14 nucleotides line up with TRBD2. The trim removed 4 bases at V and 7 bases at J, leaving 6 bases unmatched. Germline V gene data show CDR1 as SGHNT and CDR2 as YENEEA. This CDR3 is built from 16 residues. The CDR3 sequence is CASSSQTSGRGNEQFF. In nucleotides, the CDR3 is TGTGCCAGCAGCTCGCAGACTAGCGGGAGGGGGAATGAGCAGTTCTTC.

The rearrangement links TRBV5-1 to TRBJ2-6; maybe TRBD2 (6 bases). There are 15 residues in the CDR3. V lost 5 bases and J 4 bases, leaving 13 bases between the germline ends. CDR1 is SGHRS, CDR2 YFSETQ, per germline. CDR3 protein: CASRSLASGANVLTF. CDR3 DNA: TGCGCCAGCAGGTCACTAGCCTCGGGGGCCAACGTCCTGACTTTC.

In DNA form, the CDR3 reads TGCGCCAGCAGCCAACGACAGGGGCGGAGCGGGGAGCTGTTTTTT. Its protein product is CASSQRQGRSGELFF. The gene calls are TRBV4-1 and TRBJ2-2; 8 bases align to TRBD1. The J segment lost 7 bases and the V segment lost 2 bases, leaving 6 bases of the junction unmatched. The germline gives CDR1 MGHRA, CDR2 YSYEKL. The CDR3 is 15 amino acids.

The chain couples TRBV7-9 to TRBJ2-3; TRBD2 matches 13 bases. The V segment lost 3 bases and the J segment 9 bases; nucleotides outside the gene matches: 9. The CDR3 contains 16 residues. CDR1 is SEHNR and CDR2 is FQNEAQ in the germline V gene (reference sequence). CDR3 in DNA: TGTGCCAGCAGCTTGACTAGCGGGAGGATCTTGGGGACGCAGTATTTT. Residues: CASSLTSGRILGTQYF.